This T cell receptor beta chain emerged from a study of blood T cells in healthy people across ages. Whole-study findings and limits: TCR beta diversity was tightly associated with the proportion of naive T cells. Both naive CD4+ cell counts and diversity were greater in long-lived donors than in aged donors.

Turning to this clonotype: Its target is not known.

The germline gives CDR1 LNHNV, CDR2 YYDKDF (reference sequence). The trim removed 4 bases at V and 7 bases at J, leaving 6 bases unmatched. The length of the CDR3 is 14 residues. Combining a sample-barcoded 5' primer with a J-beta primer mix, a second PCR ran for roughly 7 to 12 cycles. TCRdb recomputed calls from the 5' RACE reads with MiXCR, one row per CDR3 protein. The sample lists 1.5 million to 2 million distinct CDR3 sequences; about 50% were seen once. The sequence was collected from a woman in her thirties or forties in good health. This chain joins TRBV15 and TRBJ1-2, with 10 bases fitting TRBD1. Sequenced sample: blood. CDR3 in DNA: TGTGCCACCAGCACCCGACAGGGGGCGGTTGGCTACACCTTC. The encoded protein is CATSTRQGAVGYTF.